This TCR beta chain was documented in a study of T cells in Graves' hyperthyroidism and ophthalmopathy. On the study more broadly: Any treatment followed the collection of peripheral blood at initial diagnosis.

The CDR3 regions of TCR beta were amplified from RNA transcripts. TCR CDR3 regions were first amplified by RT-PCR with HTBI primers. TCRdb reprocessed the multiplex PCR reads via MiXCR and lists one record per CDR3 protein. The sample holds over 700,000 distinct CDR3 sequences; 38% are singletons and the top ten take 7.5% to 9.5%. This clonotype was detected ten times or more. The germline V gene encodes CDR1 ENHRY and CDR2 SYGVKD. V gave up 11 bases and J gave up 6 bases, with 16 bases separating them. The CDR3 totals 12 residues. This clonotype originated in a young man with Graves' hyperthyroidism. This chain uses TRBV10-3 with TRBJ1-1, with D maybe TRBD1 (5 bases). Sequences were obtained from blood. This CDR3 reads CAVLSPGAEAFF. CDR3 coding DNA: TGTGCCGTGCTGTCCCCGGGGGCTGAAGCTTTCTTT.